Listed below are T cell receptor beta chains from one sample, sequenced in a study of blood T cell repertoires in COVID-19. Produced via immunoSEQ multiplex PCR; TCRdb's table is partial and in-frame only. The sample gives roughly 290,000 clones, 70% to 90% of which show up once; 2% to 2.5% is in the top ten. Sequenced: peripheral blood. The receptor set was obtained from a woman in her twenties or thirties who had recovered from COVID-19. Both conserved end residues are part of each CDR3. D genes are given only for firm matches. Clone size is shown for a subset of rows, as once, few, many or a class of expanded clone.

cdr3_nt cdr3_aa j_call v_call d_call clone_size
TGTGCCACTTCCCATTGGATGGGGACATCCTCTGGGGCCAACGTCCTGACTTTC CATSHWMGTSSGANVLTF TRBJ2-6 TRBV19 - -
TGTGCCAGCAGCTGGGGACAGACGAACACTGAAGCTTTCTTT CASSWGQTNTEAFF TRBJ1-1 TRBV5-8 TRBD1 -
TGTGCCTTCCTTGGACAGGGTGGCGAGACCCAGTACTTC CAFLGQGGETQYF TRBJ2-5 TRBV30 TRBD1 -
TGTGCCAGTACGGACAGTATCTACAATGAGCAGTTCTTC CASTDSIYNEQFF TRBJ2-1 TRBV19 - -
TGTGCTAGTGGTCCTAAATCAGGGGGTAATTCACCCCTCCACTTT CASGPKSGGNSPLHF TRBJ1-6 TRBV12-5 TRBD1 -
TGCGCCAGCAGTGAGGCGCGAGGTTGGGCCGGGGAGCTGTTTTTT CASSEARGWAGELFF TRBJ2-2 TRBV10-2 - -
TGTGCCAGCAGTCGTGCCCTCGGGGACACCTTTTATGGCTACACCTTC CASSRALGDTFYGYTF TRBJ1-2 TRBV27 - once
TGTGCCAGCAGCTTAGGAGGCAGGACTCGGGGCTACACCTTC CASSLGGRTRGYTF TRBJ1-2 TRBV7-2 - -
TGTGCCAGCAGCTTAGCGGGTAGCGGGGGATACGAGCAGTACTTC CASSLAGSGGYEQYF TRBJ2-7 TRBV7-2 TRBD2 -
TGTGCCAGCAGTGAAGAGACTAGCGGGTACAATGAGCAGTTCTTC CASSEETSGYNEQFF TRBJ2-1 TRBV6-1 TRBD2 few
TGTGCCAGCAGTTCAACCGGGACAGGGGGGACCTATGGCTACACCTTC CASSSTGTGGTYGYTF TRBJ1-2 TRBV28 TRBD1 -
TGTGCCACCGGGGGGAGTGCAACTAATGAAAAACTGTTTTTT CATGGSATNEKLFF TRBJ1-4 TRBV19 - -
TGTGCCAGCAGCTTTGGACTAGCGGGGTCCTACAATGAGCAGTTCTTC CASSFGLAGSYNEQFF TRBJ2-1 TRBV7-9 TRBD2 once
TGTGCCAGCAGCTTAGGGGGAACTGGCGGGGTAAGCACAGATACGCAGTATTTT CASSLGGTGGVSTDTQYF TRBJ2-3 TRBV7-2 - -
TGTGCCAGCAGTGACTCGGCGGGATCCACAGATACGCAGTATTTT CASSDSAGSTDTQYF TRBJ2-3 TRBV6-4 - few
TGCGCCAGCAGCCCCCGGTGGGCGGACTTTCGAGCCGGGGAGCTGTTTTTT CASSPRWADFRAGELFF TRBJ2-2 TRBV4-1 - -
TGTGCCAGCAGCTTGGCACAGGGATACACCGGGGAGCTGTTTTTT CASSLAQGYTGELFF TRBJ2-2 TRBV5-4 - -
TGTGCCAGCAGCTTTAGAGAGAATGAAAAACTGTTTTTT CASSFRENEKLFF TRBJ1-4 TRBV7-2 - -
TGTGCCAGTAAAAATTTAGGGGACATAAACACTGAAGCTTTCTTT CASKNLGDINTEAFF TRBJ1-1 TRBV19 - -
TGTGCCAGCAGCTTAGCTCGGGGCGGGATGGGGACAGATACGCAGTATTTT CASSLARGGMGTDTQYF TRBJ2-3 TRBV7-9 - -
TGTGCCAGCAGCTTTTTAGGCGGGGGGGCGGCAGATACGCAGTATTTT CASSFLGGGAADTQYF TRBJ2-3 TRBV13 TRBD2 -
TGTGCCAGCAGCTTGGAGTGGCCAGGGGCGTACAATGAGCAGTTCTTC CASSLEWPGAYNEQFF TRBJ2-1 TRBV7-8 - -
TGCAGCGTTGAAGGGCGGACAGGGGTCGAGCAGTACTTC CSVEGRTGVEQYF TRBJ2-7 TRBV29-1 TRBD1 -
TGTGCCAGCAGTTTTCCAGTAGCGGGGAGCTCCTACAATGAGCAGTTCTTC CASSFPVAGSSYNEQFF TRBJ2-1 TRBV28 TRBD2 -
TGTGCCAGCAGATTAATGCAGGGACTAGCGGCCTACGAGCAGTACTTC CASRLMQGLAAYEQYF TRBJ2-7 TRBV27 TRBD2 -
TGTGCCAGCAGCTTCCGGGAGGGACCCTACGAGCAGTACTTC CASSFREGPYEQYF TRBJ2-7 TRBV7-9 TRBD2 -
TGTGCCAGTAGTATTCAGGGGCCGAACACTGAAGCTTTCTTT CASSIQGPNTEAFF TRBJ1-1 TRBV19 - -
TGTGCCCGTCGTAGCTCTGGGGCCAACGTCCTGACTTTC CARRSSGANVLTF TRBJ2-6 TRBV9 - -
TGCGCCAGCAGCCACCTAACACAGGACCCCCGGGATGAGCAGTTCTTC CASSHLTQDPRDEQFF TRBJ2-1 TRBV4-1 - -
TGTGCCATCAGGATGACCGGGACTGAAGCTTTCTTT CAIRMTGTEAFF TRBJ1-1 TRBV10-3 - -
TGCGCCAGCAGGATGGCGGGAGGGGGGACAGATACGCAGTATTTT CASRMAGGGTDTQYF TRBJ2-3 TRBV10-2 TRBD2 -
TGTGCCAGCTCACCTCGGACAGACGCCTACGAGCAGTACTTC CASSPRTDAYEQYF TRBJ2-7 TRBV18 - -
TGTGCCAGCAGTCAGAGACAGCTGAACACTGAAGCTTTCTTT CASSQRQLNTEAFF TRBJ1-1 TRBV6-5 - -
TGTGCCAGCAGTCTGACAGGGATCTACGAGCAGTACTTC CASSLTGIYEQYF TRBJ2-7 TRBV27 TRBD1 once
TGTGCCATCAGTGAGGTACGGGAGGAGACCCAGTACTTC CAISEVREETQYF TRBJ2-5 TRBV10-3 - -
TGTGCCAGCAGCTTAGGAGCCTTCCACAATGAGCAGTTCTTC CASSLGAFHNEQFF TRBJ2-1 TRBV11-2 - -
TGTGCCAGCAGCTTGGCAGTAACCCAGGGCTCCGGGGAGCTGTTTTTT CASSLAVTQGSGELFF TRBJ2-2 TRBV5-4 - -
TGCGCCAGCAGCCAAGATGTTAGCGGGAGGCTCTCCTACGAGCAGTACTTC CASSQDVSGRLSYEQYF TRBJ2-7 TRBV4-3 TRBD2 -
TGTGCCAGCAGTGACCCAGATCCGCAGTATTTT CASSDPDPQYF TRBJ2-3 TRBV2 - -
TGTGCCAGCAGCCCCAGCAGGGGAATAACTGAAGCTTTCTTT CASSPSRGITEAFF TRBJ1-1 TRBV11-2 - few
TGTGCCACCAGTGAAAGGACAGGGGGTCGGACTGAAGCTTTCTTT CATSERTGGRTEAFF TRBJ1-1 TRBV24-1 TRBD1 -
TGTGCCAGCAGCTTTGGGGCAGGGGGCTACACCTTC CASSFGAGGYTF TRBJ1-2 TRBV5-6 - -
TGTGCCAGCAGCTTACACACTACCCGCCCAGATACGCAGTATTTT CASSLHTTRPDTQYF TRBJ2-3 TRBV5-4 - -
TGCGCCAGCAGCTTGGGTTCCCAGAGAACTACCAATGAGCAGTTCTTC CASSLGSQRTTNEQFF TRBJ2-1 TRBV5-1 - -
TGTGCCAGTAGTATAAAGGGACTAGCGGCTAGTATTGTCGGCACAGATACGCAGTATTTT CASSIKGLAASIVGTDTQYF TRBJ2-3 TRBV19 TRBD2 -
TGCGCCAGCAGCCCGGGGGTACAGATGGGGATGGGAAAACTGTTTTTT CASSPGVQMGMGKLFF TRBJ1-4 TRBV5-1 - once
TGTGCCAGCAGCACACAGGGGACCCGTGGCTACACCTTC CASSTQGTRGYTF TRBJ1-2 TRBV7-2 TRBD1 -
TGTGCCAGCAGACTCACAGGGGAAAACCTCAATGAGCAGTTCTTC CASRLTGENLNEQFF TRBJ2-1 TRBV6-5 TRBD1 -
TGTGCCAGCAGTCCCCTTTCTCGGCCGGACTACTCTGGAAACACCATATATTTT CASSPLSRPDYSGNTIYF TRBJ1-3 TRBV28 - once
TGTGCCAGCAGCTTAGGGTCGGACACCGGGGAGCTGTTTTTT CASSLGSDTGELFF TRBJ2-2 TRBV11-2 - -
TGTGCCAGCGGCGGACTAGATACCTACGAGCAGTACTTC CASGGLDTYEQYF TRBJ2-7 TRBV2 TRBD2 -
TGTGCCAGCAGTAGCGGGGGGAACGAGCAGTTCTTC CASSSGGNEQFF TRBJ2-1 TRBV2 TRBD2 -
TGTGCCAGCAGCTTAGTGGGACAGGGAGGGACCGGGGAGCTGTTTTTT CASSLVGQGGTGELFF TRBJ2-2 TRBV7-6 TRBD1 -
TGTGCCAGCAGCTTCTGGCGGCTGAACACCGGGGAGCTGTTTTTT CASSFWRLNTGELFF TRBJ2-2 TRBV5-6 - -
TGTGCCAGTAGTATTTTAGCGGGGAGCTCCTACAATGAGCAGTTCTTC CASSILAGSSYNEQFF TRBJ2-1 TRBV19 TRBD2 -
TGTGCCAGTAGTATTAGGGGAAGCCACACTGAAGCTTTCTTT CASSIRGSHTEAFF TRBJ1-1 TRBV19 - few
TGTGCCAGCAGCTTAGGTGGGCCAACCCTGTCGTATGGCTACACCTTC CASSLGGPTLSYGYTF TRBJ1-2 TRBV7-2 - -
TGTGCCACCAGTGATTTTATTGCTCCTAACAGCACAGATACGCAGTATTTT CATSDFIAPNSTDTQYF TRBJ2-3 TRBV24-1 - -
TGTGCCATGTATTGGCAACCCCAATACTATGGCTACACCTTC CAMYWQPQYYGYTF TRBJ1-2 TRBV6-9 - -
TGCGCCAGCAGACCCCCTTCACTAGCGGGGGAAGGAGATACGCAGTATTTT CASRPPSLAGEGDTQYF TRBJ2-3 TRBV5-1 TRBD2 -